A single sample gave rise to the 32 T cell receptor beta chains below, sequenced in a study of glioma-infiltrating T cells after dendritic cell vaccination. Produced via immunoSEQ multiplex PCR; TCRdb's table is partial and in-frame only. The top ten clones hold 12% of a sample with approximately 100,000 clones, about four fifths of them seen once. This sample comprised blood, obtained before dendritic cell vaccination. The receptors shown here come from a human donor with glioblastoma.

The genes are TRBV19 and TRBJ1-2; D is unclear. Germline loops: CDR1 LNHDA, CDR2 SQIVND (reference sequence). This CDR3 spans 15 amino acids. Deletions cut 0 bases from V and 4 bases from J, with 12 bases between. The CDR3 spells CASSIDWAEAYGYTF. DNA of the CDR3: TGTGCCAGTAGTATAGATTGGGCGGAGGCCTATGGCTACACCTTC.

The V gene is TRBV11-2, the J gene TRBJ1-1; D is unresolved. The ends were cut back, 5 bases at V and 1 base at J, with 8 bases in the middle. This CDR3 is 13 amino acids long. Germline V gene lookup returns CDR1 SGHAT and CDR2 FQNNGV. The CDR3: CASSLTGNTEAFF. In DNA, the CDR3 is TGTGCCAGCAGCCTAACCGGGAACACTGAAGCTTTCTTT.

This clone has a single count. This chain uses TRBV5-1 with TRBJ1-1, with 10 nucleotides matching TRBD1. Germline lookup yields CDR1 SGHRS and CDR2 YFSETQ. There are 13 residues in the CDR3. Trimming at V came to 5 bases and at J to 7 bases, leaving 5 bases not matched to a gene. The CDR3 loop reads CASSRQGANEAFF. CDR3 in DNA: TGCGCCAGCAGTCGACAGGGGGCTAATGAAGCTTTCTTT.

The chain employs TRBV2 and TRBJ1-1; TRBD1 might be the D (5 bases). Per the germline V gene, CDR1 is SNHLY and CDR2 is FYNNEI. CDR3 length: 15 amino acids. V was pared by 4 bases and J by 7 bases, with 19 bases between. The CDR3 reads CASSVEGGGWIEAFF. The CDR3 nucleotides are TGTGCCAGCAGTGTGGAGGGTGGGGGATGGATTGAAGCTTTCTTT.

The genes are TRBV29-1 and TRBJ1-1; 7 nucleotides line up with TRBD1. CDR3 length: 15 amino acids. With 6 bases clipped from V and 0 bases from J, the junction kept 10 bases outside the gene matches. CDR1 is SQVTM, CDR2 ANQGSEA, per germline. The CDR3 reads CSVGHDRAMNTEAFF. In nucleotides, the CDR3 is TGCAGCGTCGGTCACGACAGGGCAATGAACACTGAAGCTTTCTTT.

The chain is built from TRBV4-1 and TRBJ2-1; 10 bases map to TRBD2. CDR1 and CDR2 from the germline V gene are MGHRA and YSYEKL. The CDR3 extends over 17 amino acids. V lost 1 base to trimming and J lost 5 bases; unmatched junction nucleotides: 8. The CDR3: CASSQGRQRGGNNEQFF. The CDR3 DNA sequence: TGCGCCAGCAGCCAAGGACGTCAGCGGGGGGGTAACAATGAGCAGTTCTTC.

CDR3 in amino acids: CASSQGQQGGQETQYF. CDR3 nucleotides: TGTGCCAGCAGCCAAGGTCAACAGGGGGGCCAAGAGACCCAGTACTTC. The chain combines TRBV4-2 with TRBJ2-5, with 8 bases lining up with TRBD1. Germline trimming cut 1 base from V and 1 base from J; bases unmatched to any gene: 5. Germline CDR1 is LGHNA and CDR2 is YNFKEQ. This CDR3 has 16 amino acids.

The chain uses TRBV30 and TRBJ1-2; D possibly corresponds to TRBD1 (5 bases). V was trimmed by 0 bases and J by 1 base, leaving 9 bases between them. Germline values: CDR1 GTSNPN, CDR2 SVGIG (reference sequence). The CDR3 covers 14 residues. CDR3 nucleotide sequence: TGTGCCTGGAGTGTACAGGCCGTTAACTATGGCTACACCTTC. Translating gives CAWSVQAVNYGYTF.

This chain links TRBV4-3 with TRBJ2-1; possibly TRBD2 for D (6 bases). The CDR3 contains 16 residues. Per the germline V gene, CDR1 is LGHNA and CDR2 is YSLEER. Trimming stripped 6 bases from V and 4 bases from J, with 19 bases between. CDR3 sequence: CASSRDFAIRYNEQFF. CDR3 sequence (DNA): TGCGCCAGCAGTCGGGACTTCGCTATTAGGTACAATGAGCAGTTCTTC.

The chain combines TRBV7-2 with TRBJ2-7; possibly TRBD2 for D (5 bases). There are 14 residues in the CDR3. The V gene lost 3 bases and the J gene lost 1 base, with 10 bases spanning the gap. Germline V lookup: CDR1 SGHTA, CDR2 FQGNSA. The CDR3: CASSFYGESYEQYF. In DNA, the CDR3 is TGTGCCAGCAGCTTCTATGGGGAGTCCTACGAGCAGTACTTC.

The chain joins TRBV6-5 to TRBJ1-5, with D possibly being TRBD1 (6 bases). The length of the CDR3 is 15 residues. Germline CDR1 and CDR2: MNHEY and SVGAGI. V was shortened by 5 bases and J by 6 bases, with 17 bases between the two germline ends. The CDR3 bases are TGTGCCAGCAGTGGATCCGGGGGGGGCGGTCAGCCCCAGCATTTT. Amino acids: CASSGSGGGGQPQHF.

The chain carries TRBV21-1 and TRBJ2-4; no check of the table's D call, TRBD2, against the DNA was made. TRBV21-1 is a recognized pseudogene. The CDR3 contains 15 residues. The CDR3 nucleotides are TGTGCCAGCAGCGAGGGTAAGGCGGCCAAAAACATTCAGTACTTC. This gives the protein CASSEGKAAKNIQYF.

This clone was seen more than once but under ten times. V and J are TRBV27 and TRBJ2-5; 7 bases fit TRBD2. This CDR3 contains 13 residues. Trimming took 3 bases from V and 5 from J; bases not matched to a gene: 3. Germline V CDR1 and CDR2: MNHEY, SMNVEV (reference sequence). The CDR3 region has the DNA TGTGCCAGCAGTTTCGGGGGAGGGGAGACCCAGTACTTC. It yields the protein CASSFGGGETQYF.

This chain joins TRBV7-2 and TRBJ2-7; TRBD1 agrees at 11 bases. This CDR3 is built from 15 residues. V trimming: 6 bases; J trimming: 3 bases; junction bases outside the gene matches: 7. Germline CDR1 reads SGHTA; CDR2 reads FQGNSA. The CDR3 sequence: CASRPTGTGGYEQYF. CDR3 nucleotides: TGTGCCAGCAGACCCACGGGGACAGGGGGCTACGAGCAGTACTTC.

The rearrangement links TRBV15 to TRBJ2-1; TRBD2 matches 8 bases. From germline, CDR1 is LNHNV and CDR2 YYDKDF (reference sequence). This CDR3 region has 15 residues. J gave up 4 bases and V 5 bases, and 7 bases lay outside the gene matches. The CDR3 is CATSRFAGGYNEQFF. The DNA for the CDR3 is TGTGCCACCAGCCGTTTCGCGGGGGGTTACAATGAGCAGTTCTTC. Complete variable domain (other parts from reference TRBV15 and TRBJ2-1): DAMVIQNPRYQVTQFGKPVTLSCSQTLNHNVMYWYQQKSSQAPKLLFHYYDKDFNNEADTPDNFQSRRPNTSFCFLDIRSPGLGDTAMYLCATSRFAGGYNEQFFGPGTRLTVL.

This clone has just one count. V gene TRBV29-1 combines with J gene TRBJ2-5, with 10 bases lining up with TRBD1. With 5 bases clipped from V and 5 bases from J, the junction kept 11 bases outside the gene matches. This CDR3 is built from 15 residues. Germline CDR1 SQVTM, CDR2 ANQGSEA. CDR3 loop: CSVKAGTGVGETQYF. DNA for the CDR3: TGCAGCGTTAAAGCTGGGACAGGGGTAGGGGAGACCCAGTACTTC.

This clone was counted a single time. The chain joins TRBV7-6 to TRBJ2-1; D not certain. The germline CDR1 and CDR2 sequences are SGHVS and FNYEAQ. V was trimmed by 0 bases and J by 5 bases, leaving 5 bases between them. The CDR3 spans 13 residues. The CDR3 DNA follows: TGTGCCAGCAGCTTAGCACAGAACAATGAGCAGTTCTTC. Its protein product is CASSLAQNNEQFF.

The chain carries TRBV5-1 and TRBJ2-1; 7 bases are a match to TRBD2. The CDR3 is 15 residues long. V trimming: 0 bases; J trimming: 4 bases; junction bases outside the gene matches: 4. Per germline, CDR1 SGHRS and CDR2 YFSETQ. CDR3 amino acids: CASSLVAGLYNEQFF. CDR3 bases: TGCGCCAGCAGCTTGGTAGCGGGCCTATACAATGAGCAGTTCTTC.

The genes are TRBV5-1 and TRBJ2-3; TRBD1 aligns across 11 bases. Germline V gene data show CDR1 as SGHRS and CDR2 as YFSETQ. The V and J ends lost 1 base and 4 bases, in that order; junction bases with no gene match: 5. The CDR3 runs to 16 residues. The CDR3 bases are TGCGCCAGCAGCTTGAGGGACAGGGGGGAGGCAGATACGCAGTATTTT. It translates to CASSLRDRGEADTQYF.

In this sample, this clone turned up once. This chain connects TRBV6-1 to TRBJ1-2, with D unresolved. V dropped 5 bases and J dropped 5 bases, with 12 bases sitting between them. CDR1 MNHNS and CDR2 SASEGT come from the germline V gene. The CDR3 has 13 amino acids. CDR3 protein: CASSRGALYGYTF. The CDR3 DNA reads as TGTGCCAGCAGTAGAGGTGCGTTATATGGCTACACCTTC.

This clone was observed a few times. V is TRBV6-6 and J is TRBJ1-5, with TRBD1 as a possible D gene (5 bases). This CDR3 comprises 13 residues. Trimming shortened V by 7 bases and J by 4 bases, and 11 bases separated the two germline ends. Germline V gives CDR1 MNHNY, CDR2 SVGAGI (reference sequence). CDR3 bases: TGTGCCAGCAATGGAGGGGAGAATCAGCCCCAGCATTTT. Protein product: CASNGGENQPQHF.

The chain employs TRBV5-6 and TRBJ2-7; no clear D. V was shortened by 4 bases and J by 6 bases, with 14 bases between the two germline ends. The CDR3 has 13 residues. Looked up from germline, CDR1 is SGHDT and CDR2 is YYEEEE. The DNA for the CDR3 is TGTGCCAGCAGCCTAAAAAGGAGTTTCGAGCAGTACTTC. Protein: CASSLKRSFEQYF.

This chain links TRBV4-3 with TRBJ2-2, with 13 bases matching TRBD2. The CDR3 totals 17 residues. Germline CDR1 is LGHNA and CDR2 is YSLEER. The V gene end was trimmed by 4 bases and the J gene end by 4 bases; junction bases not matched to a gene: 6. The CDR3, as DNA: TGCGCCAGCAGCCCAACCGGACTAGCGGGGGCCACCGGGGAGCTGTTTTTT. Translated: CASSPTGLAGATGELFF.

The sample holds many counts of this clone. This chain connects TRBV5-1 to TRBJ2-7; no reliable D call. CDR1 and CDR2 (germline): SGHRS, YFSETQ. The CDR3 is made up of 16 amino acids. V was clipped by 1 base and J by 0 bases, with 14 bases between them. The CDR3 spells CASSLSVGSDSYEQYF. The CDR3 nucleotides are TGCGCCAGCAGCTTGTCAGTGGGCAGTGACTCCTACGAGCAGTACTTC.

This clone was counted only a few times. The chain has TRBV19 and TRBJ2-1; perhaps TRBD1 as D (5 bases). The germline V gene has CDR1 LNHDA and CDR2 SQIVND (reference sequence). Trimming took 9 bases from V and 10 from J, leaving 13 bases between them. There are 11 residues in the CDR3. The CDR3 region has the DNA TGTGCCAGCCGCCTGGGGCGGGAGCAGTTCTTC. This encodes CASRLGREQFF.

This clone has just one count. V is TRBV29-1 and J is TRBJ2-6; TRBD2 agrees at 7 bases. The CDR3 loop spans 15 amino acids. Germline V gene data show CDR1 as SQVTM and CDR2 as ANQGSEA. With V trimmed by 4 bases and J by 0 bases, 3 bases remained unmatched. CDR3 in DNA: TGCAGCGTTGCGGGGGGAAGCTCTGGGGCCAACGTCCTGACTTTC. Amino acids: CSVAGGSSGANVLTF. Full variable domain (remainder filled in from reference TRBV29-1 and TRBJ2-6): SAVISQKPSRDICQRGTSLTIQCQVDSQVTMMFWYRQQPGQSLTLIATANQGSEATYESGFVIDKFPISRPNLTFSTLTVSNMSPEDSSIYLCSVAGGSSGANVLTFGAGSRLTVL.

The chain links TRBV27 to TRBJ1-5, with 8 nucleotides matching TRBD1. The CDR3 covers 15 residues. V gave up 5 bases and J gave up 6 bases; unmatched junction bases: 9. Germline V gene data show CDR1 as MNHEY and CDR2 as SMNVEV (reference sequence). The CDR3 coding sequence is TGTGCCAGCAGTAACAGGGGGTCGCAGACTCAGCCCCAGCATTTT. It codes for CASSNRGSQTQPQHF.

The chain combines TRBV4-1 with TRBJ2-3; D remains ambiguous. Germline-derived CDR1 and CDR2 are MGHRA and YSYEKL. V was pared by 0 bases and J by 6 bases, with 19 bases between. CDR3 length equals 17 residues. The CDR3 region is CASSQEGGPAGEDTQYF. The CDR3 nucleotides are TGCGCCAGCAGCCAAGAAGGTGGTCCCGCTGGAGAGGATACGCAGTATTTT.

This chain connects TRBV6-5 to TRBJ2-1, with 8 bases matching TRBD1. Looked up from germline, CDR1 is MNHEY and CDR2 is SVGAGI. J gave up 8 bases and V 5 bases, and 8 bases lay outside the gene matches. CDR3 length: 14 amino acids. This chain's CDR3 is CASSEGQGFDEQFF. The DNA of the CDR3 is TGTGCCAGCAGTGAAGGACAGGGTTTCGATGAGCAGTTCTTC.

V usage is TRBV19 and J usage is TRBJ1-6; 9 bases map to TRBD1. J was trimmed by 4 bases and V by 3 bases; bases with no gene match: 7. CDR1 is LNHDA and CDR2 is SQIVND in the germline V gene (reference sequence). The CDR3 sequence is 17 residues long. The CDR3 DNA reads TGTGCCAGTAGTATCAGACAGGGGGGCGGATATAATTCACCCCTCCACTTT. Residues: CASSIRQGGGYNSPLHF.

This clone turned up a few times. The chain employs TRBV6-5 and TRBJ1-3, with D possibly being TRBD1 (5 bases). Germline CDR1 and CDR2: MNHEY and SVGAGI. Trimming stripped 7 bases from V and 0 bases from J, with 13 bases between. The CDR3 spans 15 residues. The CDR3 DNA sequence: TGTGCCAGCACCGAAGACAGTCACTCTGGAAACACCATATATTTT. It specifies CASTEDSHSGNTIYF.

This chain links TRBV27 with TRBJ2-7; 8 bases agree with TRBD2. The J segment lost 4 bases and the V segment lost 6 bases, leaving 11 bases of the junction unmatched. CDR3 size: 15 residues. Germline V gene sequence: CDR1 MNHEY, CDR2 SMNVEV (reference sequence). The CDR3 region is CASSSGGDGLYEQYF. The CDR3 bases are TGTGCCAGCAGCTCCGGGGGGGACGGGCTTTACGAGCAGTACTTC.